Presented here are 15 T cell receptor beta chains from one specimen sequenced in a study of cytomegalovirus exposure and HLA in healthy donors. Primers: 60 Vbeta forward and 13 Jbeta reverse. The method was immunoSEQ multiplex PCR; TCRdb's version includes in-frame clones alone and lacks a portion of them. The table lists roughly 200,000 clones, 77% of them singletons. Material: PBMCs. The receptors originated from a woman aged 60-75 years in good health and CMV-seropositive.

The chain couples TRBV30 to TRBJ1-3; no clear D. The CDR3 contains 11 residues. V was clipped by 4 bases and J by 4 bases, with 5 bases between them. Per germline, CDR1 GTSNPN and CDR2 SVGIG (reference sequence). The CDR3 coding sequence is TGTGCCTGGAAAAGCGGAAACACCATATATTTT. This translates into CAWKSGNTIYF.

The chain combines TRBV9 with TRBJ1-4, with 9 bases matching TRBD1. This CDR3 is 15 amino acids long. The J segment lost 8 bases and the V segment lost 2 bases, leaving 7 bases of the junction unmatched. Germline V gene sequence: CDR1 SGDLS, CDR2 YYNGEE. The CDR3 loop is CASSVSGTGNEKLFF. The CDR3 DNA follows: TGTGCCAGCAGCGTCTCCGGGACAGGGAACGAAAAACTGTTTTTT.

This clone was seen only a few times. The CDR3 protein is CASSTGTTGREQYF. Written as DNA, the CDR3 is TGTGCCAGCAGCACAGGGACTACGGGGCGTGAGCAGTACTTC. The V and J genes are TRBV5-3 and TRBJ2-7, with D perhaps matching TRBD2 (7 bases). TRBV5-3 is an ORF, with its function uncertain. The CDR3 extends over 14 amino acids. Trimming left V 8 bases short and J 7 bases short, with 22 bases between.

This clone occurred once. CDR3 sequence reads: CACRQYEKLFF. The CDR3 DNA follows: TGTGCCTGTCGACAGTATGAAAAACTGTTTTTT. J is TRBJ1-4 and V is TRBV28, with D possibly TRBD1 on 5 matching bases. The germline CDR1 and CDR2 sequences are MDHEN and SYDVKM. V was trimmed by 11 bases and J by 6 bases, leaving 10 bases between them. The CDR3 length is 11 residues.

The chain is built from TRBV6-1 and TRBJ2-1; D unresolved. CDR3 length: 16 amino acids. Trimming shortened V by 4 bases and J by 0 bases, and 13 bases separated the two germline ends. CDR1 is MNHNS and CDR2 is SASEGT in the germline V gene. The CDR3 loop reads CASSGASYDSYNEQFF. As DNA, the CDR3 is TGTGCCAGCAGTGGGGCTTCGTATGACTCCTACAATGAGCAGTTCTTC.

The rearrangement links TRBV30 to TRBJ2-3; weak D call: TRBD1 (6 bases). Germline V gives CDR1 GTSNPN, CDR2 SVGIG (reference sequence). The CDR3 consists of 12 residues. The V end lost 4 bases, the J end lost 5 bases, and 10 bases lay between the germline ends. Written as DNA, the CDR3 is TGTGCCTGGACCGAAGGGGGAGATACGCAGTATTTT. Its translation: CAWTEGGDTQYF.

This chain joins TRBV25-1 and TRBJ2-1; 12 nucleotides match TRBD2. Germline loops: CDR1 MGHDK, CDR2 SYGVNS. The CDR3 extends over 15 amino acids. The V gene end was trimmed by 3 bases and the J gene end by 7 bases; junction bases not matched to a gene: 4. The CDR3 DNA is TGTGCCAGCAGTGACACCGGGACTAGCGGGAATGAGCAGTTCTTC. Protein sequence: CASSDTGTSGNEQFF.

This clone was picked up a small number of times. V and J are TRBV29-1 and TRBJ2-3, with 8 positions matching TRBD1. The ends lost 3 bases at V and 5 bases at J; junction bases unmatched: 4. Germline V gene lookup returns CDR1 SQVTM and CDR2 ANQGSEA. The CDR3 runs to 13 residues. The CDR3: CSVDPQGGDTQYF. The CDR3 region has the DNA TGCAGCGTTGACCCACAGGGGGGAGATACGCAGTATTTT.

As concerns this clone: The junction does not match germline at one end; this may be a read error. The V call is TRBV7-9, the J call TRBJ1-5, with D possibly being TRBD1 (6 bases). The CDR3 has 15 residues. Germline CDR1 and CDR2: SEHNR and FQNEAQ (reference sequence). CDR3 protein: CSSSPVGGQRQPQHF. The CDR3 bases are TGTTCCAGCAGCCCCGTGGGGGGGCAGCGTCAGCCCCAGCATTTT.

CDR3 coding DNA: TGTGCCAGCAGTTTATTTGGACAGGGCAAGGAAAAACTGTTTTTT. Translating it yields CASSLFGQGKEKLFF. The chain is built from TRBV28 and TRBJ1-4, with 8 bases matching TRBD1. J lost 8 bases, V lost 1 base, and 6 bases had no gene match. CDR1 is MDHEN, CDR2 SYDVKM, per germline. This CDR3 is 15 amino acids long.

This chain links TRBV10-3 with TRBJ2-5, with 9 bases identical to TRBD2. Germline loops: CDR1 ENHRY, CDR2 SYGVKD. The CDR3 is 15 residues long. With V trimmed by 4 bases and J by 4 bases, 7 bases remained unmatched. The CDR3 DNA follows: TGTGCCATCAGTGTGGGGCGGGGGGGCCCAGAGACCCAGTACTTC. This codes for CAISVGRGGPETQYF.

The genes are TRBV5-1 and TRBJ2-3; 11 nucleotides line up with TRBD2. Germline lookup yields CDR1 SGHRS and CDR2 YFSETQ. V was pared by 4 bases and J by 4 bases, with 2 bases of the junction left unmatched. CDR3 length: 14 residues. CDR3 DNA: TGCGCCAGCAGCGATAGCGGGGGGGCAGATACGCAGTATTTT. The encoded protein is CASSDSGGADTQYF.

This CDR3 reads CASSPHGTSGNTGELFF. The CDR3 region has the DNA TGTGCCAGCAGCCCCCACGGGACTAGCGGGAACACCGGGGAGCTGTTTTTT. The V and J genes are TRBV4-2 and TRBJ2-2, with TRBD2 matching over 11 bases. This CDR3 has 17 amino acids. With 4 bases clipped from V and 1 base from J, the junction kept 5 bases outside the gene matches. Germline CDR1 and CDR2: LGHNA and YNFKEQ.

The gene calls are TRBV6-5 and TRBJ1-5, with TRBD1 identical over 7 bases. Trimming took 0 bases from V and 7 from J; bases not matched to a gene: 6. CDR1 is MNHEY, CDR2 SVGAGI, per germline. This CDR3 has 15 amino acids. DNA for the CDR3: TGTGCCAGCAGTTACTCGAGGACAGGAGGACAGCCCCAGCATTTT. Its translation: CASSYSRTGGQPQHF.

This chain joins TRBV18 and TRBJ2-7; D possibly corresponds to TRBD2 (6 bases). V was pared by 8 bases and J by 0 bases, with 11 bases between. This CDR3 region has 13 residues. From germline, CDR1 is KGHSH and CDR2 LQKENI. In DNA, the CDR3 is TGTGCCAGCCGGGACTTTAGCTCCTACGAGCAGTACTTC. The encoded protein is CASRDFSSYEQYF.